This TCR beta chain derives from a study of T cell responses to AZD1222 COVID-19 vaccine. The study, taken as a whole, reports: None of the repertoires were sampled until the peak T cell response had passed.

With respect to this clone: Its antigen is unknown.

The germline V gene encodes CDR1 LGHDT and CDR2 YNNKEL (reference sequence). Unmatched junction bases numbered 5, after V lost 4 bases and J lost 6 bases. The CDR3 runs to 15 residues. This table comes from immunoSEQ multiplex PCR, and its TCRdb copy is limited to in-frame clones, with some not included. This repertoire shows roughly 44,000 clones, approximately 86% found once; its top ten account for 52%. J is TRBJ2-5 and V is TRBV3-1 (or the pseudogene TRBV3-2); 13 bases are a match to TRBD2. The specimen was peripheral blood, collected on day 0 of AZD1222 vaccination. This receptor was obtained from an adult in good health. DNA of the CDR3: TGTGCCAGCAGCCTCGGGACTAGCGGGAAACAGACCCAGTACTTC. Translated, it gives CASSLGTSGKQTQYF.